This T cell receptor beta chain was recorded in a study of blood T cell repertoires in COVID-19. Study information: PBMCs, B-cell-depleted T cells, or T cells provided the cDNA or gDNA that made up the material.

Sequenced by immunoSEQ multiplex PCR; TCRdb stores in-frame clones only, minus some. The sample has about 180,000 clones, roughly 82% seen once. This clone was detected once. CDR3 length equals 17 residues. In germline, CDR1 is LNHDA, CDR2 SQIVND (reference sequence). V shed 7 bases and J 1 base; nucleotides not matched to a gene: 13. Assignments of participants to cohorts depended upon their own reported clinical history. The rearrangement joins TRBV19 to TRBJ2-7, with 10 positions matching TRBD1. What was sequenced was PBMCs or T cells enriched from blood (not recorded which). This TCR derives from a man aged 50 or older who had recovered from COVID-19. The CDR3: CASTSQAGQGRSYEQYF. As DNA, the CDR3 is TGTGCCAGTACCTCCCAAGCGGGACAGGGGAGGTCCTACGAGCAGTACTTC.